This T cell receptor beta chain derives from a study of lymphopenia after photon versus proton radiotherapy. Study results and limitations: Authors raise, but do not show, better survival with proton therapy. Under photons, naive T cells and diversity fell while effector/memory populations rose.

CDR1 LNHDA and CDR2 SQIVND come from the germline V gene (reference sequence). Trimming took 5 bases from V and 0 from J; bases not matched to a gene: 5. The CDR3 consists of 16 residues. Method: immunoSEQ multiplex PCR; TCRdb's copy keeps in-frame clones and lacks some. The sample lists about 16,000 clones, around 86% occurring once. In the case of this clone: Its cognate antigen is unknown.

The chain uses TRBV19 and TRBJ1-3, with 9 bases aligning to TRBD1. Material: peripheral blood, obtained from a patient treated with proton-based radiotherapy. The sequence came from a man in his sixties or seventies with pancreatic cancer. The CDR3 region is CASSPGQGNSGNTIYF. The DNA for the CDR3 is TGTGCCAGTAGTCCGGGACAGGGAAACTCTGGAAACACCATATATTTT.